This T cell receptor beta chain was captured by sequencing in a study of early T cells in non-severe SARS-CoV-2 infection. Overall study: Sequencing was performed on bulk RNA from unsorted whole blood, leaving chains unpaired. Notes on the study in general: Matching with VDJdb favored anti-spike CD8 responses (missing private and CD4 specificities).

This clonotype was seen more than once but under ten times. Its antigen remains unidentified. cDNA molecules, individually, were tagged with unique molecular identifiers. A single record per CDR3 protein comes from TCRdb applying MiXCR to the 5' RACE reads. The sample yields tens of thousands of distinct CDR3 sequences, about 12% seen once. Germline CDR1 is KGHDR and CDR2 is SFDVKD. The CDR3 contains 13 residues. Trimming removed 2 bases at V and 6 bases at J, with 7 bases between. The sequenced sample consisted of whole blood. This receptor was taken from an adult who was a healthcare worker with PCR-confirmed SARS-CoV-2 infection or an uninfected control (not recorded which). The chain combines TRBV24-1 with TRBJ2-1; D gene uncertain. The CDR3 coding sequence is TGTGCCACCAGTGATTCAATCTTCAATGAGCAGTTCTTC. This encodes CATSDSIFNEQFF.